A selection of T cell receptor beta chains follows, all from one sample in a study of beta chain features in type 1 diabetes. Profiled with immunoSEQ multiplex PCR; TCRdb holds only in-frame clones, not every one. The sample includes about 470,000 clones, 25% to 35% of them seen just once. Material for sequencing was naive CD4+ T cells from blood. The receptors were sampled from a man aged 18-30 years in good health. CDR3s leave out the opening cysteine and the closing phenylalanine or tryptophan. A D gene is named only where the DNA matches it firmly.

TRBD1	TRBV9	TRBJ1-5	ASSLGTGNLQPQH
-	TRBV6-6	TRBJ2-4	ASSYSTRDAQNIQY
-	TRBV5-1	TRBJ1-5	ASSLGAVDQPQH
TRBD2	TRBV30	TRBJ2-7	AWSDPPGLAGRSSYEQY
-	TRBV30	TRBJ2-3	AWSVPLTSTDTQY
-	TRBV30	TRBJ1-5	AWSVQGHQPQH
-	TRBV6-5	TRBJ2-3	ASSYQKALDTQY
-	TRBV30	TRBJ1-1	AWNSMNTEAF
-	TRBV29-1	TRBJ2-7	SVGGDNTYEQY
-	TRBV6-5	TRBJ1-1	ASSSKPTGVATEAF